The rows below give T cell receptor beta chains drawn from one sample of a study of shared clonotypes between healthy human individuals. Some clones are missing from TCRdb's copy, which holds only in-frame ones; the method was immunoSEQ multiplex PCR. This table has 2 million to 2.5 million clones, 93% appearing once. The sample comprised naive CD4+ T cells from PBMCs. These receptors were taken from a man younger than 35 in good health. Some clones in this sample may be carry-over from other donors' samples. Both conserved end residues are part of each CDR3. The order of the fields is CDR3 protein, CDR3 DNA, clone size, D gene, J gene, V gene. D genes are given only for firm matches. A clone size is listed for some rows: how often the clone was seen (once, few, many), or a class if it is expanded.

CASSPGQGYGYTF,TGTGCCAGCAGCCCGGGACAGGGATATGGCTACACCTTC,few,TRBD1,TRBJ1-2,TRBV28
CASSFAGMNTEAFF,TGTGCCAGCAGCTTCGCAGGGATGAACACTGAAGCTTTCTTT,NA,NA,TRBJ1-1,TRBV7-2
CASSKGAAYNEQFF,TGTGCCAGTAGTAAGGGGGCGGCCTACAATGAGCAGTTCTTC,NA,TRBD1,TRBJ2-1,TRBV19
CASSKLLHEQFF,TGTGCCAGTAGTAAGCTTCTTCATGAGCAGTTCTTC,NA,NA,TRBJ2-1,TRBV19
CAWTLSSYGYTF,TGTGCCTGGACCCTATCGTCCTATGGCTACACCTTC,NA,NA,TRBJ1-2,TRBV30
CAWSVTYFHNEQFF,TGTGCCTGGAGTGTTACGTACTTCCACAATGAGCAGTTCTTC,NA,NA,TRBJ2-1,TRBV30
CSVEDLGRYYGYTF,TGCAGCGTTGAAGATCTCGGGAGATACTATGGCTACACCTTC,NA,NA,TRBJ1-2,TRBV29-1
CASSLLGTIETQYF,TGTGCCAGCAGTTTATTGGGGACCATAGAGACCCAGTACTTC,NA,NA,TRBJ2-5,TRBV28
CASSPGLPTEAFF,TGTGCCAGCTCTCCCGGGTTACCCACTGAAGCTTTCTTT,NA,NA,TRBJ1-1,TRBV18
CASSLRPGQGSGQETQYF,TGCGCCAGCAGCTTGAGGCCGGGACAGGGGTCCGGGCAAGAGACCCAGTACTTC,NA,TRBD1,TRBJ2-5,TRBV5-1
CASSAGQGGETQYF,TGTGCCAGCAGCGCCGGACAGGGAGGGGAGACCCAGTACTTC,NA,NA,TRBJ2-5,TRBV9
CASSRGQGDSYGYTF,TGTGCCAGCAGCCGCGGACAGGGGGATAGCTATGGCTACACCTTC,NA,TRBD1,TRBJ1-2,TRBV6-6
CSVMGQAYNEQFF,TGCAGCGTTATGGGACAGGCCTACAATGAGCAGTTCTTC,NA,TRBD1,TRBJ2-1,TRBV29-1
CASSIGAYSGANVLTF,TGTGCCAGTAGTATTGGGGCCTACTCTGGGGCCAACGTCCTGACTTTC,NA,NA,TRBJ2-6,TRBV19
CASSQGARIHEQYF,TGTGCCAGCAGCCAAGGTGCTCGAATCCACGAGCAGTACTTC,NA,NA,TRBJ2-7,TRBV4-2
CASSPPGHTQYF,TGTGCCAGCAGTCCGCCGGGTCATACGCAGTATTTT,NA,NA,TRBJ2-3,TRBV28
CASTTGTGGAYGYTF,TGTGCCAGCACCACCGGGACAGGGGGTGCCTATGGCTACACCTTC,NA,TRBD1,TRBJ1-2,TRBV28
CASSSRQGAEETQYF,TGTGCCAGCAGCTCCCGACAGGGGGCGGAGGAGACCCAGTACTTC,NA,TRBD1,TRBJ2-5,TRBV7-6
CASSPGLVPTNEKLFF,TGTGCCAGCAGCCCCGGATTGGTGCCAACTAATGAAAAACTGTTTTTT,NA,NA,TRBJ1-4,TRBV7-9
CASSARDRAYNEQFF,TGTGCCAGCAGCGCGAGGGACAGGGCTTACAATGAGCAGTTCTTC,NA,TRBD1,TRBJ2-1,TRBV13
CASSRGGPTLNYGYTF,TGCGCCAGCAGCCGCGGGGGACCCACACTTAACTATGGCTACACCTTC,NA,NA,TRBJ1-2,TRBV4-1
CASSDSSGRYNEQFF,TGCGCCAGCAGTGACTCTAGCGGAAGATACAATGAGCAGTTCTTC,NA,TRBD2,TRBJ2-1,TRBV10-1
CASSLEGRNVPQYF,TGTGCCAGCAGCTTAGAGGGACGGAATGTACCCCAGTACTTC,NA,NA,TRBJ2-5,TRBV7-8
CASSPPGLAGETQYF,TGTGCCAGCAGCCCCCCAGGACTAGCGGGAGAGACCCAGTACTTC,NA,TRBD2,TRBJ2-5,TRBV5-4
CASSSTGPPISYGYTF,TGTGCCAGCAGTTCCACCGGTCCCCCAATTAGCTATGGCTACACCTTC,NA,NA,TRBJ1-2,TRBV7-9
CASSSDQLGAKNIQYF,TGTGCCAGCAGTTCGGATCAGCTAGGGGCCAAAAACATTCAGTACTTC,NA,NA,TRBJ2-4,TRBV5-4
CASSTPGGEETQYF,TGCGCCAGCAGCACGCCTGGCGGAGAAGAGACCCAGTACTTC,NA,NA,TRBJ2-5,TRBV5-1
CASSPWGTGGDEQYF,TGTGCCAGCAGCCCCTGGGGGACAGGGGGCGACGAGCAGTACTTC,NA,TRBD1,TRBJ2-7,TRBV28
CASRMDLGEPQHF,TGCGCCAGCCGCATGGACCTAGGGGAGCCCCAGCATTTT,NA,NA,TRBJ1-5,TRBV5-1
CASSLRQNYGYTF,TGTGCCAGCAGTTTAAGACAGAACTATGGCTACACCTTC,NA,NA,TRBJ1-2,TRBV28
CASKLAWDEQYF,TGTGCCAGCAAGTTGGCCTGGGACGAGCAGTACTTC,NA,NA,TRBJ2-7,TRBV28
CASSFRDRFNTEAFF,TGTGCCAGCAGTTTCCGGGACAGATTTAACACTGAAGCTTTCTTT,NA,TRBD1,TRBJ1-1,TRBV6-5
CASRRTGAYPKSEQFF,TGTGCCAGCAGGCGGACAGGGGCCTATCCGAAGAGTGAGCAGTTCTTC,once,TRBD1,TRBJ2-1,TRBV27
CASSPSEVGLLYGYTF,TGTGCCAGCAGTCCCTCAGAGGTGGGACTGCTATATGGCTACACCTTC,NA,NA,TRBJ1-2,TRBV27
CASSPPGTGAGYTF,TGTGCCAGTAGTCCTCCCGGGACAGGGGCTGGCTACACCTTC,NA,TRBD1,TRBJ1-2,TRBV19